This T cell receptor beta chain is from a study of spatial heterogeneity in lung cancer. As for the study in general: A total of around 76 untreated early-stage non-small cell lung cancer patients served as donors. The authors sequenced available follow-up PBMC samples, taken a median of around two years after resection.

The sample holds a few counts of this clonotype. From the 5' RACE reads, TCRdb called clonotypes with MiXCR, one entry per CDR3 protein. The repertoire holds 110,000 or so distinct CDR3 sequences, 10% to 13% seen once, with about 24% in the top ten. The CDR3 totals 13 residues. Germline lookup yields CDR1 SNHLY and CDR2 FYNNEI. Between the trimmed V and J ends, which lost 7 bases and 2 bases, there was a span of 12 bases. Regarding time point: blood at routine non-recurrence follow-up after resection. Whole RNA came from tumor, nontumor lung or frozen PBMC and was sequenced without being sorted. This receptor was taken from a female donor with early-stage non-small cell lung cancer. Here the sequenced sample was PBMCs, taken at follow-up. This rearrangement joins TRBV2 to TRBJ2-7, with D possibly being TRBD1 (5 bases). The CDR3 spells CASNSGQTYEQYF. The CDR3 region has the DNA TGTGCCAGCAACTCAGGGCAAACCTACGAGCAGTACTTC.